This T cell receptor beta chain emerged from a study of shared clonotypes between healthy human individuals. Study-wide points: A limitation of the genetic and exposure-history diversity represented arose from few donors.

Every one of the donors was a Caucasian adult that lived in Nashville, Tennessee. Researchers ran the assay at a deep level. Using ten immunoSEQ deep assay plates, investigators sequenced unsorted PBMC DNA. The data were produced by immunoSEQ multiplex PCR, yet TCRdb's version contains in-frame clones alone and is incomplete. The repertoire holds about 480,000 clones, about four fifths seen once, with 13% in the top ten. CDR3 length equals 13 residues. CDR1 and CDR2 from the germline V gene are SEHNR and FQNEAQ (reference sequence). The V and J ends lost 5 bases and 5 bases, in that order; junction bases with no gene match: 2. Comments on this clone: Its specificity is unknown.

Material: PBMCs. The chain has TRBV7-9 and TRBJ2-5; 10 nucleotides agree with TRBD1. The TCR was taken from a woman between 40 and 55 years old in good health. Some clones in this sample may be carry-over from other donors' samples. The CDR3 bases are TGTGCCAGCAGCATGGGACAGGGGGAGACCCAGTACTTC. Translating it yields CASSMGQGETQYF.